This T cell receptor (beta chain) was obtained from a study of cytomegalovirus exposure and HLA in healthy donors. In the PCR, 60 Vbeta and 13 Jbeta primers were used. The data were produced by immunoSEQ multiplex PCR, yet TCRdb's version contains in-frame clones alone and is incomplete. The sample data list some 70,000 clones. Overall study results and limits: Highly shared variants forming one cluster were likely a sequencing artifact. Approximately 17,000 TCR beta sequences were associated with HLA alleles at 0.05 false discovery rate in a later analysis. It was confirmed in vitro that a few of the CMV-associated chains were specific for CMV antigens.

The V end lost 5 bases, the J end lost 5 bases, and 12 bases lay between the germline ends. This CDR3 contains 13 residues. Germline V CDR1 and CDR2: MNHNS, SASEGT. As concerns this clone: Its antigen is not identified.

V is TRBV6-1 and J is TRBJ1-1, with TRBD1 as a possible D gene (6 bases). This receptor was taken from a middle-aged man in good health and CMV-seronegative. Sequencing was done on a sample of PBMCs. This chain's CDR3 is CASSLQTGTEAFF. Here the CDR3 DNA reads TGTGCCAGCAGTCTACAGACAGGAACTGAAGCTTTCTTT.